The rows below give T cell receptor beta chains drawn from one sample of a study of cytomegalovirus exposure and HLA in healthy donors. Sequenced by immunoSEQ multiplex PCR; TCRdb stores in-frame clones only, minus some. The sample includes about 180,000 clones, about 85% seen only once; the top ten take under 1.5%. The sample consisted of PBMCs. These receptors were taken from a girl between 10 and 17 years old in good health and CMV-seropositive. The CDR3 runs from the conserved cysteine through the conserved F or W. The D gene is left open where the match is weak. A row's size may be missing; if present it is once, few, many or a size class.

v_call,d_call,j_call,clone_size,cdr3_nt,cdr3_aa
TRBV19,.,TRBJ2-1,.,TGTGCCAGTAGTAAAGGACTCTCCCTCAATGAGCAGTTCTTC,CASSKGLSLNEQFF
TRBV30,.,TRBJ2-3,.,TGTGCCTGGAGTGTCCGAGCGGCCTACACAGATACGCAGTATTTT,CAWSVRAAYTDTQYF
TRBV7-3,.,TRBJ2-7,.,TGTGCCAGCAGCTTAGGTGGGGGCGGGCGGTACGAGCAGTACTTC,CASSLGGGGRYEQYF
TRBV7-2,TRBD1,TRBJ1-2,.,TGTGCCAGCAGCTATGGACAGGGGGCGGAGGGCTACACCTTC,CASSYGQGAEGYTF
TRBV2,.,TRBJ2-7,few,TGTGCCAGCAGGGGAGACAGGTCACGATCCTACGAGCAGTACTTC,CASRGDRSRSYEQYF
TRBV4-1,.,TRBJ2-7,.,TGCGCCAGCAGCCGCACGCGGGGAAGTACCTACGAGCAGTACTTC,CASSRTRGSTYEQYF
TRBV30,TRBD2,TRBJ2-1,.,TGTGCCTGGAGTCCCGGGAGCGGGAGGGTATACAATGAGCAGTTCTTC,CAWSPGSGRVYNEQFF
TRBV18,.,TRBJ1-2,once,TGTGCCAGCTCACTTGGGGGCGATAACTATGGCTACACCTTC,CASSLGGDNYGYTF
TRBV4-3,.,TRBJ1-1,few,TGCGCCAGCAGCCAAGAAAGACTTAGGAAGGCTGAAGCTTTCTTT,CASSQERLRKAEAFF
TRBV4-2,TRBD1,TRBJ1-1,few,TGTGCCAGCAGCCAAGAAGGGACAGGGATGATGAACACTGAAGCTTTCTTT,CASSQEGTGMMNTEAFF
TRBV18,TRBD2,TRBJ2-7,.,TGTGCCAGCTCATCGGGACTAGCGGGAGGGTCGGAGCAGTACTTC,CASSSGLAGGSEQYF
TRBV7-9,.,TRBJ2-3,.,TGTGCCAGCAGCTTAGTTGCGGGGAACACAGATACGCAGTATTTT,CASSLVAGNTDTQYF
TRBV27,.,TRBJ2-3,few,TGTGCCAGCACCTTCGGGTACGGTTCCACAGATACGCAGTATTTT,CASTFGYGSTDTQYF
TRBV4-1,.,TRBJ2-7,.,TGCGCCAGCAGCCAAGACAGGTTTTATGAGCAGTACTTC,CASSQDRFYEQYF
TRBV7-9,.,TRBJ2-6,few,TGTGCCAGCAGCCCTACTTGGGCCAACGTCCTGACTTTC,CASSPTWANVLTF